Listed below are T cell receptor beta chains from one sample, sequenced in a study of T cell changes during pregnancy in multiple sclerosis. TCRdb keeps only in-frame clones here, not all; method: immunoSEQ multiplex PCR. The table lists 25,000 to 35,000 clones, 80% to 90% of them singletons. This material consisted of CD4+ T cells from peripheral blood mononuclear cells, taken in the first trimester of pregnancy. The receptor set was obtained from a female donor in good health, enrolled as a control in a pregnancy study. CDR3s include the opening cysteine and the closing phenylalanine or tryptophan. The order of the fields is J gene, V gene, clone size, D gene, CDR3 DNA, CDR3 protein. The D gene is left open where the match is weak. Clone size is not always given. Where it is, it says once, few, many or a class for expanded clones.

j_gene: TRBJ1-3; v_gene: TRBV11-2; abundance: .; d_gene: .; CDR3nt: TGTGAGGGGGACGTACTACTCTCTGGAAACACCATATATTTT; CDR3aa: CEGDVLLSGNTIYF
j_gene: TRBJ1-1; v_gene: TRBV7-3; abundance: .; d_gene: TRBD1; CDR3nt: TGTGCCAGCAGCTCACAGGGGGCAGGTGAAGCTTTCTTT; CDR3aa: CASSSQGAGEAFF
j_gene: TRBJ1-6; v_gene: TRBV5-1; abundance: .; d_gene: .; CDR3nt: TGCGCCAGCAGGGTTGGAACCCCAGCGAGCCTGAATAATTCACCCCTCCACTTT; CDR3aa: CASRVGTPASLNNSPLHF
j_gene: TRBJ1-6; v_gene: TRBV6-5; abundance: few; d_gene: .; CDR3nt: TGTGCCAGCAGTTCGCGGGGGGCGGAATCACCCCTCCACTTT; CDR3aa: CASSSRGAESPLHF
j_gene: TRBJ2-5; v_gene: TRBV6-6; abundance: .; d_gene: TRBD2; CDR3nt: TGTGCCAGCAGTTTACCCCGGGGGGGGGAGACCCAGTACTTC; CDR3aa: CASSLPRGGETQYF
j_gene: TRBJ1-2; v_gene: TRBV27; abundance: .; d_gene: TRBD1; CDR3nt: TGTGCCAGCAGTCCGATGGGACAGGGAGTAGTTTTAAACTATGGCTACACCTTC; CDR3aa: CASSPMGQGVVLNYGYTF
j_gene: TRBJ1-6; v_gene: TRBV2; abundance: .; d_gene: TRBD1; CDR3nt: TGTGCCAGCAGTTTTGACAGGGGAGGTTTTAATTCACCCCTCCACTTT; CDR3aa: CASSFDRGGFNSPLHF
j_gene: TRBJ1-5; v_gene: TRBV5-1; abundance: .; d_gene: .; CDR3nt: TGCGCCAGCAGCTTGGGGGACCATTGGGAGGATCAGCCCCAGCATTTT; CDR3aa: CASSLGDHWEDQPQHF
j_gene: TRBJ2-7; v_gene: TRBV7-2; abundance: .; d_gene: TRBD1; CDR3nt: TGTGCCAGCAGCTCCGGGACAGGGGGCTACGAGCAGTACTTC; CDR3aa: CASSSGTGGYEQYF
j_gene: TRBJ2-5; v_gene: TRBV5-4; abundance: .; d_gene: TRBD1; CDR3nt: TGTGCCAGCAGCCCGGACAGGGTCAGTCTCGAGACCCAGTACTTC; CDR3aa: CASSPDRVSLETQYF
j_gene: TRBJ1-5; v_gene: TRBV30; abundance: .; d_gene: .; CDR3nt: TGTGCCTGGAGTCGTCAGGGGCATCAGCCCCAGCATTTT; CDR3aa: CAWSRQGHQPQHF
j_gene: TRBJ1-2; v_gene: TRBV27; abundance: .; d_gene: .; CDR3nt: TGTGCCAGCAGTCCTCACAGGGACGGTGCAAATGGCTACACCTTC; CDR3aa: CASSPHRDGANGYTF
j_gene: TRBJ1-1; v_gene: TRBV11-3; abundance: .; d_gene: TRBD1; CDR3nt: TGTGCCAGCAGCAGCCGGGACAGGGAAGGAACTGAAGCTTTCTTT; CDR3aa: CASSSRDREGTEAFF
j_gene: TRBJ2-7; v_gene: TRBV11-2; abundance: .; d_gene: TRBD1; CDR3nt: TGTGCCAGCAGCTTAGATAGGGGGCAGGTCAACTACGAGCAGTACTTC; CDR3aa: CASSLDRGQVNYEQYF
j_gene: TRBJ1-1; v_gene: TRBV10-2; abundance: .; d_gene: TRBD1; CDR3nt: TGCGCCAGCAGTATGCAGGGGGCCACTGAAGCTTTCTTT; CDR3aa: CASSMQGATEAFF
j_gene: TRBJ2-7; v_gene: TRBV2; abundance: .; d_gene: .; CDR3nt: TGTGCCAGCAGGAAAGGGAGCGGCCCCTACGAGCAGTACTTC; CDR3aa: CASRKGSGPYEQYF
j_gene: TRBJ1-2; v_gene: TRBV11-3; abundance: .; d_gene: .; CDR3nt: TGTGCCAGCAGCTTTGACAGTAGGGGCTACACCTTC; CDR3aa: CASSFDSRGYTF
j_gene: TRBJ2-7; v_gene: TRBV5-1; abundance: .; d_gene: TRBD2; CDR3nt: TGCGCCAGCAGCTCCGAGGGACTAGCGATTACCTACGAGCAGTACTTC; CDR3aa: CASSSEGLAITYEQYF
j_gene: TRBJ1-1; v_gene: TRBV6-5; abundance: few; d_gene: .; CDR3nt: TGTGCCAGCAGCATTCGTCAGGGATTTGAAGCTTTCTTT; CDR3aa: CASSIRQGFEAFF
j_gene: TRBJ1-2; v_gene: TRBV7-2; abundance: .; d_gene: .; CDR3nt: TGTGCCAGCAGCCCCGGTACCTATGGCTACACCTTC; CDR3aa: CASSPGTYGYTF
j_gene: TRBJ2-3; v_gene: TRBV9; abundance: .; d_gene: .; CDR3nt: TGTGCCAGCAGCCTGGAACCGGGACAGGGCCTAGCGGGTGTGGGTACAGATACGCAGTATTTT; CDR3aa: CASSLEPGQGLAGVGTDTQYF
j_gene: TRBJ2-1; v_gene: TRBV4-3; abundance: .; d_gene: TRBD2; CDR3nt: TGCGCCAGCAGCCAGACTAGCGGGGGCTACAATGAGCAGTTCTTC; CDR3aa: CASSQTSGGYNEQFF
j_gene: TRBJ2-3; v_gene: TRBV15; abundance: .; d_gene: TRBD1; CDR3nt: TGTGCCACCAGCAGACCCGGGGGACAGGCTACGCAGTATTTT; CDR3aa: CATSRPGGQATQYF
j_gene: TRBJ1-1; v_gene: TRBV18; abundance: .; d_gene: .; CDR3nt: TGTGCCAGCTCGGGCGACAGGAACACTGAAGCTTTCTTT; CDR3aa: CASSGDRNTEAFF
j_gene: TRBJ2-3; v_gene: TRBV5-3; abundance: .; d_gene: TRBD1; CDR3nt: TGTGCCAGAAGCTCATCCCGGGACAGGGCTAACACAGATACGCAGTATTTT; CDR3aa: CARSSSRDRANTDTQYF
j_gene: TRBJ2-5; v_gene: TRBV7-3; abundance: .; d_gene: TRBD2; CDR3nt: TGTGCCAGCAGCCAGGGGACTAGCGGACAAGAGACCCAGTACTTC; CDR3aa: CASSQGTSGQETQYF
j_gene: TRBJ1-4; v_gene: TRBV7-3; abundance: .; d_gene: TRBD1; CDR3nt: TGTGCCAGCAGCTTATCGGGGACAGGGAATGAAAAACTGTTTTTT; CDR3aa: CASSLSGTGNEKLFF
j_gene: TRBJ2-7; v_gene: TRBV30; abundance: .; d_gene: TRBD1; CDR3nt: TGTGCCTGGAGCCAATGGAGACCCGGGACAGGGGTTTACGAGCAGTACTTC; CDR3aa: CAWSQWRPGTGVYEQYF
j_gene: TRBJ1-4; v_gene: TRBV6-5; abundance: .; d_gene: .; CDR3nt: TGTGCCAGCAGTTTTTCGACAGGTACAACTAATGAAAAACTGTTTTTT; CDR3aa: CASSFSTGTTNEKLFF
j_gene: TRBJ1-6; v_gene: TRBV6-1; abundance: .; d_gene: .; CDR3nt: TGTGCCAGCTCCAGGGATAATTCACCCCTCCACTTT; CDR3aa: CASSRDNSPLHF
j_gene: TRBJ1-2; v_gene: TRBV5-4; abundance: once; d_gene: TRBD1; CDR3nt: TGTGCCAGCAGCTTGGGGGACAGGGGTTGGGATGGCTACACCTTC; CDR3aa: CASSLGDRGWDGYTF
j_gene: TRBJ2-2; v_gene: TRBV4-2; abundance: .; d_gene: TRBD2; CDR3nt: TGTGCCAGCAGGGGGGGGTCGTATTCGAGGGGGAACACCGGGGAGCTGTTTTTT; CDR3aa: CASRGGSYSRGNTGELFF
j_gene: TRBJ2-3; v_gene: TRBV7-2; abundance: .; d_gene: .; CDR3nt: TGTGCCAGCAGCTATACCAGGGTTAGCACAGATACGCAGTATTTT; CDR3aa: CASSYTRVSTDTQYF
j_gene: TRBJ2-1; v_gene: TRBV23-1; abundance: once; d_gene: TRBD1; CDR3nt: TGCGCCAGCAACCGGACAGGGGATTACAATGAGCAGTTCTTC; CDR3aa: CASNRTGDYNEQFF
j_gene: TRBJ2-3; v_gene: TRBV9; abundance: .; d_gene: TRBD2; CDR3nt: TGTGCCAGCAGCGTATATGGGGGGGGCACAGATACGCAGTATTTT; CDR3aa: CASSVYGGGTDTQYF
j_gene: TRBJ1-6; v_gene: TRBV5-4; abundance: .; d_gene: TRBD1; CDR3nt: TGTGCCAGCAGCCTGGACAGGTATTCACCCCTCCACTTT; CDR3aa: CASSLDRYSPLHF
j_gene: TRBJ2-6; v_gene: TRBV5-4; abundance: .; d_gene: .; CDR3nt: TGTGCCAGCAGCCCCGCCCGGGGTTCCTCTGGGGCCAACGTCCTGACTTTC; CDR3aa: CASSPARGSSGANVLTF
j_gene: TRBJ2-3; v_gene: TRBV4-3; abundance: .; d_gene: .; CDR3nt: TGCGCCAGCAGCCAAGAAGCTGGTGCTAGCACAGATACGCAGTATTTT; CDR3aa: CASSQEAGASTDTQYF
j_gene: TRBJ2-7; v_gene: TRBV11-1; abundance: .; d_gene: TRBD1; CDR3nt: TGTGCCAGCAGCTTAGCTAGGGACAGTGCCTACGAGCAGTACTTC; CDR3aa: CASSLARDSAYEQYF
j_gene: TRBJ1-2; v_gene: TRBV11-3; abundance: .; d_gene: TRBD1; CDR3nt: TGTGCCAGCAGCCCTCGACAGGGGGCGCGAGGCTACACCTTC; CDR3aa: CASSPRQGARGYTF
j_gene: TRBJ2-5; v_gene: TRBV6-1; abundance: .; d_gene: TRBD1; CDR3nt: TGTGCCAGCAGTGTCGACAGGGGAGAGACCCAGTACTTC; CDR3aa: CASSVDRGETQYF
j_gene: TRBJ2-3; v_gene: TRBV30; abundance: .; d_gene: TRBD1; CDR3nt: TGTGCCTGGAGCAGGGACAGACCCACAGATACGCAGTATTTT; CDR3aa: CAWSRDRPTDTQYF
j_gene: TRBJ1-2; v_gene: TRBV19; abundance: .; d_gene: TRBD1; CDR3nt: TGTGCCAGTAGTCACGACAGGGGGCTTGGCTACACCTTC; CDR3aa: CASSHDRGLGYTF
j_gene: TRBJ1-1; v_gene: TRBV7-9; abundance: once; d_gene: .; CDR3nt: TGTGCCAGCAGCTACTACAGGGAACTGACTGAAGCTTTCTTT; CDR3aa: CASSYYRELTEAFF
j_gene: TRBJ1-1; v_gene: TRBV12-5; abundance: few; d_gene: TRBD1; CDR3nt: TGTGCTAGTGGGACGACAGGGTACGGCACTGAAGCTTTCTTT; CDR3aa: CASGTTGYGTEAFF